This TCR beta chain was captured in a study of response to subunit inactivated influenza vaccine (dated by TCRdb to 2016 to 2019). About the full investigation: To follow how T cells responded to a trivalent subunit inactivated influenza vaccine, the researchers relied on deep quantitative profiling of the T cell receptor repertoire.

What the work shows at the level of the full study, not this receptor alone: It was suggested by the authors that each seasonal influenza vaccination may recruit only a limited number of new T cells.

Library construction relied on RT-PCR. For sequencing, an Illumina HiSeq 2500 was employed. The public reads were run again by TCRdb, first through fastp at Q25 and then through MiXCR, and only productive beta chains were kept. Rows with a matching CDR3 protein are joined into one entry that keeps the most common DNA and genes. The sample data list more than 250,000 distinct CDR3 sequences, and 20% to 25% of these were observed just once. Roughly a tenth of the sample belongs to the ten largest clones. Remarks on this clonotype: What antigen it recognizes has not been identified. Per-base qualities were not stored, and no clone one base away is much larger.

Including cysteine and phenylalanine, the CDR3 has 14 amino acids. Only CDR3 DNA remains: 42 bases, in frame from the first base. Trimming accounts for 6 bases at V and 7 bases at J, while the number of junction bases matched to no gene is 7. The receptor chain draws on TRBV12-3 or TRBV12-4 and TRBJ1-2; 11 nucleotides in the junction match TRBD1. The source of this sequence is a man between 50 and 69 years old who received an inactivated influenza vaccine. Donor details come from another sample of the same person, matched by shared clones. The sample was PBMCs from blood, taken 21 months after vaccination. The nucleotides are TGTGCCAGCAGCCGGACAGGGGGCATCGGTGGCTACACCTTC. This translates into CASSRTGGIGGYTF.